This T cell receptor (beta chain) is drawn from a study of post-analysis software for immune sequencing data. Libraries were made from TCR beta cDNA, and they carried unique molecular identifiers. TCRdb recomputed calls from the PCR reads with MiXCR, one row per CDR3 protein. Here the sample spans approximately 630,000 distinct CDR3 sequences, approximately 59% being singletons. The TCR sequence derives from a girl aged 2 to 10 with multiple sclerosis. The sequenced sample was blood.

The CDR3 DNA reads as TGCGCCAGCAGCTCCCTGGGGGTAAAGCTGGGGGGTGGTGGGGCCAACGTCCTGACTTTC. Residues: CASSSLGVKLGGGGANVLTF. The chain couples TRBV4-1 to TRBJ2-6, with D tentatively TRBD2 (6 bases). Germline lookup yields CDR1 MGHRA and CDR2 YSYEKL. V was clipped by 5 bases and J by 3 bases, with 26 bases between them. There are 20 residues in the CDR3.